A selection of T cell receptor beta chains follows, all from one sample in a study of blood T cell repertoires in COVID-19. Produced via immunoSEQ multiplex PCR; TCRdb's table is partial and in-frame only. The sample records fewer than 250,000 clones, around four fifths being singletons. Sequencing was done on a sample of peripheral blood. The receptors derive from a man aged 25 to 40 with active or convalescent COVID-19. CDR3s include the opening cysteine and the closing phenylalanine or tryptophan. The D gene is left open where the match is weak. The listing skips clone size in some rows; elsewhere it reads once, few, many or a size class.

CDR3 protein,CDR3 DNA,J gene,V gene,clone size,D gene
CASASSMREYEQYF,TGTGCCAGCGCCTCGTCAATGAGGGAGTACGAGCAGTACTTC,TRBJ2-7,TRBV6-5,.,.
CAWRVPLAGGTDTQYF,TGTGCCTGGAGGGTCCCCTTAGCGGGAGGGACAGATACGCAGTATTTT,TRBJ2-3,TRBV30,.,TRBD2
CATSGLLAGGADTQYF,TGTGCCACCAGTGGGCTACTAGCGGGGGGTGCAGATACGCAGTATTTT,TRBJ2-3,TRBV24-1,.,TRBD2
CAWSVPGSTGELFF,TGTGCCTGGAGTGTACCAGGTTCCACCGGGGAGCTGTTTTTT,TRBJ2-2,TRBV30,.,.
CAISEGRGGPDTQYF,TGTGCCATCAGTGAGGGCCGGGGGGGCCCAGATACGCAGTATTTT,TRBJ2-3,TRBV10-3,.,TRBD2
CASSRDIRETQYF,TGTGCCAGTTCCCGGGACATCAGGGAGACCCAGTACTTC,TRBJ2-5,TRBV6-5,.,.
CASSPEQGTGELFF,TGTGCCAGCTCACCAGAACAGGGGACCGGGGAGCTGTTTTTT,TRBJ2-2,TRBV18,.,TRBD1
CASSFGAGGSYEQYF,TGTGCCAGCAGCTTTGGGGCGGGGGGTAGCTACGAGCAGTACTTC,TRBJ2-7,TRBV5-4,.,TRBD2
CAWTGQTNSPLHF,TGTGCCTGGACGGGACAGACTAACTCACCCCTCCACTTT,TRBJ1-6,TRBV30,.,TRBD1
CASSLSQGFQETQYF,TGTGCCAGCAGCTTATCACAGGGGTTTCAAGAGACCCAGTACTTC,TRBJ2-5,TRBV7-9,once,TRBD1
CASTQTSDFAEQYF,TGTGCCAGCACCCAGACTAGCGACTTCGCCGAGCAGTACTTC,TRBJ2-7,TRBV7-9,.,TRBD2
CASSFSPALAVLNEQFF,TGTGCCAGCAGTTTCTCCCCGGCGCTAGCGGTCCTCAATGAGCAGTTCTTC,TRBJ2-1,TRBV28,.,TRBD2
CASSPSGGGRRSYEQYF,TGTGCCAGCAGTCCCTCGGGAGGGGGCAGACGCTCCTACGAGCAGTACTTC,TRBJ2-7,TRBV28,.,.
CASSYLHEQYF,TGTGCCAGCAGTTATCTTCACGAGCAGTACTTC,TRBJ2-7,TRBV6-2/TRBV6-3,.,.
CASSLSGGLGSFDQPQHF,TGTGCCAGCAGCCTCTCGGGGGGGTTGGGTTCGTTCGATCAGCCCCAGCATTTT,TRBJ1-5,TRBV28,.,.
CASSRDRRQQYF,TGTGCCAGCAGCCGGGACAGGCGACAACAGTACTTC,TRBJ2-7,TRBV5-6,.,TRBD1
CASRLNWNSPLHF,TGTGCCAGCAGATTAAACTGGAATTCACCCCTCCACTTT,TRBJ1-6,TRBV12-3/TRBV12-4,.,.
CASSSLGLAGVRSYEQYF,TGTGCCAGCAGTTCCCTCGGGCTAGCGGGAGTAAGGTCCTACGAGCAGTACTTC,TRBJ2-7,TRBV28,.,TRBD2
CASTFSSGNTIYF,TGTGCCAGCACGTTTTCCTCTGGAAACACCATATATTTT,TRBJ1-3,TRBV12-3/TRBV12-4,.,.
CASSIVPQLGANTEAFF,TGTGCCAGTAGTATAGTCCCCCAACTTGGGGCGAACACTGAAGCTTTCTTT,TRBJ1-1,TRBV19,.,.
CASSPPEFLLYGYTF,TGTGCCAGCAGTCCCCCGGAGTTCCTTCTTTATGGCTACACCTTC,TRBJ1-2,TRBV6-2/TRBV6-3,.,.
CASSHDRAGELFF,TGTGCCAGTAGTCACGACAGGGCCGGGGAGCTGTTTTTT,TRBJ2-2,TRBV19,.,TRBD1
CASRGAQEQYF,TGTGCCAGCAGGGGGGCCCAGGAGCAGTACTTC,TRBJ2-7,TRBV3-1/TRBV3-2,.,.
CASSLYGGTDTQYF,TGTGCCAGCAGTTTGTACGGGGGCACAGATACGCAGTATTTT,TRBJ2-3,TRBV2,.,.
CAWSAGTGGAFF,TGTGCCTGGAGTGCCGGGACGGGGGGCGCTTTCTTT,TRBJ1-1,TRBV30,.,.
CASSFGGNNEQFF,TGTGCCAGCAGTTTCGGAGGGAACAATGAGCAGTTCTTC,TRBJ2-1,TRBV12-3/TRBV12-4,.,.
CATSRPSTGELFF,TGTGCCACCAGCAGACCCTCCACCGGGGAGCTGTTTTTT,TRBJ2-2,TRBV15,.,.
CASSIQGGYTF,TGTGCCAGCAGTATACAGGGGGGCTACACCTTC,TRBJ1-2,TRBV12-3/TRBV12-4,.,TRBD1
CASSLRTSTDTQYF,TGTGCCAGCAGCTTAAGAACTAGCACAGATACGCAGTATTTT,TRBJ2-3,TRBV7-2,.,.
CASSLWEGGNIQYF,TGTGCCAGCAGCTTGTGGGAGGGAGGGAACATTCAGTACTTC,TRBJ2-4,TRBV5-4,.,TRBD2
CASSSPGSPLHF,TGCGCCAGCAGCTCTCCCGGTTCACCCCTCCACTTT,TRBJ1-6,TRBV5-1,.,.
CASSISGAADQPQHF,TGTGCCAGTAGTATAAGTGGGGCAGCTGATCAGCCCCAGCATTTT,TRBJ1-5,TRBV19,.,.
CASSQGAIGANVLTF,TGTGCCAGCAGTCAGGGGGCCATTGGGGCCAACGTCCTGACTTTC,TRBJ2-6,TRBV28,.,TRBD1
CASSLDRGGTEAFF,TGTGCCAGCAGCTTAGACAGGGGAGGGACTGAAGCTTTCTTT,TRBJ1-1,TRBV11-2,.,.
CASSVGLAGGPQGHEQFF,TGTGCCAGCAGCGTTGGGCTAGCGGGGGGGCCTCAAGGCCATGAGCAGTTCTTC,TRBJ2-1,TRBV9,.,TRBD2
CASSESSLGRNYGYTF,TGTGCCAGCAGTGAGTCCTCTCTGGGGCGAAACTATGGCTACACCTTC,TRBJ1-2,TRBV6-1,.,.
CATSRDQRDNQPQHF,TGTGCCACCAGCAGAGATCAGAGGGACAATCAGCCCCAGCATTTT,TRBJ1-5,TRBV15,.,.
CAWSVGAGAQPQHF,TGTGCCTGGAGTGTAGGGGCAGGGGCTCAGCCCCAGCATTTT,TRBJ1-5,TRBV30,.,.
CASSYRGRNTEAFF,TGTGCCAGCAGCTACAGGGGGCGGAACACTGAAGCTTTCTTT,TRBJ1-1,TRBV6-5,.,TRBD1
CASSQGAGSNQPQHF,TGTGCCAGCAGCCAAGGGGCGGGGAGCAATCAGCCCCAGCATTTT,TRBJ1-5,TRBV3-1/TRBV3-2,.,.
CASRALDRTNTEAFF,TGCGCCAGCAGGGCCCTCGACAGGACGAACACTGAAGCTTTCTTT,TRBJ1-1,TRBV10-2,.,.
CASSLKSGSSNEQFF,TGTGCCAGCAGCTTGAAGAGCGGGAGTTCTAATGAGCAGTTCTTC,TRBJ2-1,TRBV5-6,.,TRBD2
CASNSGGVGYTF,TGCGCCAGCAACTCAGGGGGCGTCGGCTACACCTTC,TRBJ1-2,TRBV4-1,.,TRBD1
CASSFPPDGTYEQYF,TGTGCCAGCAGCTTTCCACCGGACGGGACCTACGAGCAGTACTTC,TRBJ2-7,TRBV11-2,few,.
CARPGHNYGYTF,TGTGCCAGACCGGGACATAACTATGGCTACACCTTC,TRBJ1-2,TRBV2,.,.
CASSLDKFWSSYNEQFF,TGTGCCAGCAGCTTAGATAAGTTTTGGAGCTCCTACAATGAGCAGTTCTTC,TRBJ2-1,TRBV7-2,few,.
CASSSGQALSYEQYF,TGCGCCAGCAGCTCGGGACAGGCCCTCTCCTACGAGCAGTACTTC,TRBJ2-7,TRBV5-1,.,TRBD1
CASSGVRGQGANTGELFF,TGTGCCAGCAGCGGAGTCAGGGGACAGGGGGCGAACACCGGGGAGCTGTTTTTT,TRBJ2-2,TRBV3-1/TRBV3-2,.,TRBD1
CATSGGQALETQYF,TGTGCCACCAGTGGCGGACAGGCCCTGGAGACCCAGTACTTC,TRBJ2-5,TRBV24-1,.,TRBD1
CASSRGQNTEAFF,TGTGCCAGCAGCCGAGGACAGAACACTGAAGCTTTCTTT,TRBJ1-1,TRBV7-2,.,.
CASSVFGEGRTEAFF,TGTGCCAGCAGTGTTTTTGGGGAGGGCCGCACTGAAGCTTTCTTT,TRBJ1-1,TRBV27,.,.
CASSGTSGTYEQYF,TGTGCCAGCAGTGGGACTAGCGGAACCTACGAGCAGTACTTC,TRBJ2-7,TRBV6-6,.,TRBD2